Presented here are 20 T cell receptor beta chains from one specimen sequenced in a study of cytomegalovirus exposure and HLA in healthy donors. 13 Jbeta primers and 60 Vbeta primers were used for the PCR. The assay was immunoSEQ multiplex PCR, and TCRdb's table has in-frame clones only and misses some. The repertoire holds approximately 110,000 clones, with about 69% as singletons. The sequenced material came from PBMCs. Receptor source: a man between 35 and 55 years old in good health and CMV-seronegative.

The CDR3: CASSDRDSPTYEQYF. CDR3 bases: TGTGCCAGCAGCGACCGGGACAGCCCGACCTACGAGCAGTACTTC. The chain links TRBV7-9 to TRBJ2-5, with TRBD1 identical over 7 bases. The end of the DNA aligns better with TRBJ2-7, so the J call may be wrong. The V gene's germline CDR1 is SEHNR and CDR2 FQNEAQ (reference sequence). CDR3 length equals 15 residues.

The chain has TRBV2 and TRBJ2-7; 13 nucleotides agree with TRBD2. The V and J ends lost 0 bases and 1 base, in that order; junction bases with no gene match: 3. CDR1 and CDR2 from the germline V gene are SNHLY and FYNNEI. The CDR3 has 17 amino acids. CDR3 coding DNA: TGTGCCAGCAGTGAAGCGGGGGGACTAGCGGGGTCCTACGAGCAGTACTTC. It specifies CASSEAGGLAGSYEQYF.

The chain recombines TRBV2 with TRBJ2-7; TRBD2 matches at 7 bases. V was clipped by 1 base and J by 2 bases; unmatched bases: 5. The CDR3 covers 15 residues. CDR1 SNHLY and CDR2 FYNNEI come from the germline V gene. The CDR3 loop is CASSEGLAEAYEQYF. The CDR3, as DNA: TGTGCCAGCAGTGAAGGCCTAGCGGAGGCCTACGAGCAGTACTTC.

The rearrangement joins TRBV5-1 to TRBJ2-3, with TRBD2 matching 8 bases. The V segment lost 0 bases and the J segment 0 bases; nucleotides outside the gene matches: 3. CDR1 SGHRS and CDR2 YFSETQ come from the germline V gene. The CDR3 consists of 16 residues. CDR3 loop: CASSLELAASTDTQYF. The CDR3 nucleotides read TGCGCCAGCAGCTTGGAACTAGCGGCTAGCACAGATACGCAGTATTTT.

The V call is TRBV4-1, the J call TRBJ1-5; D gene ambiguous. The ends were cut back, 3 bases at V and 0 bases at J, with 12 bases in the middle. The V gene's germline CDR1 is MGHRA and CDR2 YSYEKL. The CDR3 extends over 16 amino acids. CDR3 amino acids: CASSQAPGHSNQPQHF. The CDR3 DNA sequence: TGCGCCAGCAGCCAGGCCCCGGGTCATAGCAATCAGCCCCAGCATTTT.

The CDR3 DNA reads as TGTGCCATCAGTGACGGAGCGGGAGGGATATACGAGCAGTACTTC. Translation gives CAISDGAGGIYEQYF. The genes are TRBV10-3 and TRBJ2-7; 10 bases agree with TRBD2. CDR3 size: 15 residues. CDR1 is ENHRY and CDR2 is SYGVKD in the germline V gene. Trimming at V came to 3 bases and at J to 4 bases, leaving 6 bases not matched to a gene.

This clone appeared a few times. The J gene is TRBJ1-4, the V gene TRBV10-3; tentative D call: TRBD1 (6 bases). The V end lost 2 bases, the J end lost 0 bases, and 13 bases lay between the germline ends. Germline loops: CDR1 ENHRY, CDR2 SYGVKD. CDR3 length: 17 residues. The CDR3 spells CAISEVTGSTTNEKLFF. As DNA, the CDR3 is TGTGCCATCAGTGAGGTGACAGGTTCCACAACTAATGAAAAACTGTTTTTT.

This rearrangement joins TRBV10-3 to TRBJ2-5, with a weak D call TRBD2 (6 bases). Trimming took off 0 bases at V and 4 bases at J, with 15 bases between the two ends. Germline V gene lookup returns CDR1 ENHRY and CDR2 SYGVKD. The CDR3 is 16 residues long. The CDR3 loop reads CAISESIDFGGETQYF. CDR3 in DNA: TGTGCCATCAGTGAGTCGATCGATTTCGGGGGAGAGACCCAGTACTTC.

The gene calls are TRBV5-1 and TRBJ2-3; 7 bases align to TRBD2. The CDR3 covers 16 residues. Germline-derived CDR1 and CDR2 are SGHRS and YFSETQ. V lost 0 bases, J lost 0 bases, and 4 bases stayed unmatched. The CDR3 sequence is CASSLGPSGSTDTQYF. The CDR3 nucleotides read TGCGCCAGCAGCTTGGGGCCTAGCGGTAGCACAGATACGCAGTATTTT.

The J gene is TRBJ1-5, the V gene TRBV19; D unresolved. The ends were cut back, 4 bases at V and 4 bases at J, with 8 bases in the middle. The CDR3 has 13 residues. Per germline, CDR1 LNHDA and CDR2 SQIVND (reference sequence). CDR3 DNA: TGTGCCAGTAGTACACAACAGAATCAGCCCCAGCATTTT. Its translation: CASSTQQNQPQHF.

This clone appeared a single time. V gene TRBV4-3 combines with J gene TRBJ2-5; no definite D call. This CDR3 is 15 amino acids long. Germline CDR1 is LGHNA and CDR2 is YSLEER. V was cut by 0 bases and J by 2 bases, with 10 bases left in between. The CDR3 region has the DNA TGCGCCAGCAGCCAAGATCTTGGCAGTCAAGAGACCCAGTACTTC. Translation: CASSQDLGSQETQYF.

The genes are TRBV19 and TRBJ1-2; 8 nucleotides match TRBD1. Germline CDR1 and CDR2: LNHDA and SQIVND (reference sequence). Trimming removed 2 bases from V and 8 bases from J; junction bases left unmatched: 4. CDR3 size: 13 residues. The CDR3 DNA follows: TGTGCCAGTAGTATAAGCAGGGGGCAAGGCTACACCTTC. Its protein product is CASSISRGQGYTF.

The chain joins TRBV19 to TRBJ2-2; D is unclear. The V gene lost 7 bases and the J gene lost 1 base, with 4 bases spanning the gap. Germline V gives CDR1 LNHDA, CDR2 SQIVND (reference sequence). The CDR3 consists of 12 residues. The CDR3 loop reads CASNLNTGELFF. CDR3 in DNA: TGTGCCAGTAATCTGAACACCGGGGAGCTGTTTTTT.

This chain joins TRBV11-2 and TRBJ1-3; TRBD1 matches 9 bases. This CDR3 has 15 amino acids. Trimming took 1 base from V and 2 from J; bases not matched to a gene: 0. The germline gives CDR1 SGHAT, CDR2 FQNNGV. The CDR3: CASSLGTGAGNTIYF. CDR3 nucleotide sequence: TGTGCCAGCAGCTTAGGGACAGGGGCTGGAAACACCATATATTTT. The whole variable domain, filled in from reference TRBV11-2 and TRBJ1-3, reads EAGVAQSPRYKIIEKRQSVAFWCNPISGHATLYWYQQILGQGPKLLIQFQNNGVVDDSQLPKDRFSAERLKGVDSTLKIQPAKLEDSAVYLCASSLGTGAGNTIYFGEGSWLTVV.

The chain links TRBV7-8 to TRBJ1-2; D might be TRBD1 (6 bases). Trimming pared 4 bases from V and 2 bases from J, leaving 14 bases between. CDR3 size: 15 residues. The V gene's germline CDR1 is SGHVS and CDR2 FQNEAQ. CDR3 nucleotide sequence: TGTGCCAGCAGCTCAGACAGGCGCTCCAACTATGGCTACACCTTC. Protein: CASSSDRRSNYGYTF.

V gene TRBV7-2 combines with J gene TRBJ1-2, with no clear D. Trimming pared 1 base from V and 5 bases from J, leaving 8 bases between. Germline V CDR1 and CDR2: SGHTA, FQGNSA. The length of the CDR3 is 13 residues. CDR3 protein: CASSLGFQYGYTF. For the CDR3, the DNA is TGTGCCAGCAGCTTAGGTTTTCAGTATGGCTACACCTTC. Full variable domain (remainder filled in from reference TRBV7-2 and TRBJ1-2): GAGVSQSPSNKVTEKGKDVELRCDPISGHTALYWYRQSLGQGLEFLIYFQGNSAPDKSGLPSDRFSAERTGGSVSTLTIQRTQQEDSAVYLCASSLGFQYGYTFGSGTRLTVV.

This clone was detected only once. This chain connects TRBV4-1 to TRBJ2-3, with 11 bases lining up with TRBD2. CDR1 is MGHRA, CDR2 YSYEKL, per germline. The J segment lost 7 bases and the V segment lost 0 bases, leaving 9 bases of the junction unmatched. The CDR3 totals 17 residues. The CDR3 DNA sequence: TGCGCCAGCAGCCAAGAAGTGGTAGCGGGAGGGGGAAATACGCAGTATTTT. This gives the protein CASSQEVVAGGGNTQYF.

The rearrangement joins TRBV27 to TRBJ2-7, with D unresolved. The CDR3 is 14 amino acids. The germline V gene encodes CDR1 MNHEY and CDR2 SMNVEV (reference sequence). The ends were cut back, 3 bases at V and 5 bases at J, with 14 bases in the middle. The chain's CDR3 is CASSFAGLLNEQYF. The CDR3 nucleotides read TGTGCCAGCAGTTTTGCAGGCCTGCTGAACGAGCAGTACTTC.

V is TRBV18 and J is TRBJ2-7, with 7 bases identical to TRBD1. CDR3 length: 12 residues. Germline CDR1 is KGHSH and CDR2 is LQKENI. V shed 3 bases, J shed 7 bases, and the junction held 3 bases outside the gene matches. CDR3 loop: CASSPDRVEQYF. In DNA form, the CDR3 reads TGTGCCAGCTCACCCGACAGGGTTGAGCAGTACTTC.

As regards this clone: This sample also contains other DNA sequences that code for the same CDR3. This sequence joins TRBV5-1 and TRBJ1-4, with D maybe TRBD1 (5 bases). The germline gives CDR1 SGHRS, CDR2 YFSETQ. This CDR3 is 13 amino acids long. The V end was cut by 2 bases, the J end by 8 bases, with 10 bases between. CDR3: CASSFQGGEKLFF. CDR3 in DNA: TGCGCCAGCAGCTTCCAGGGAGGGGAAAAACTGTTTTTT.